This T cell receptor (beta chain) was sequenced in a study of T cells in Graves' hyperthyroidism and ophthalmopathy. Study-wide results and caveats: A model using 13 V-J features told ophthalmopathy apart from stable hyperthyroidism. Ophthalmopathy was identified by the model a median about six months ahead of onset.

This clonotype was seen a handful of times. What it binds is unknown. Template material for amplifying TCR beta CDR3 regions consisted of RNA transcripts. First-round RT-PCR with HTBI primers amplified the TCR CDR3 region. A single record per CDR3 protein comes from TCRdb applying MiXCR to the multiplex PCR reads. The table records under 450,000 distinct CDR3 sequences, about 18% of them present only once. Patients were aged 18 to 65, had disease duration under 2 months, and had newly diagnosed hyperthyroidism. The PBMCs were sourced from fresh peripheral blood (approximately 10 ml). What was sequenced was blood. The clonotype was recovered from a woman aged 30 to 39 with Graves' hyperthyroidism that later progressed to Graves' ophthalmopathy.

CDR3 nucleotides: TGCAGTGCTCACGATATACAGGGACGGGGGTTGATGGGGACCCAGTACTTC. Translated, it gives CSAHDIQGRGLMGTQYF. This sequence joins TRBV20-1 and TRBJ2-5; tentatively, D is TRBD1 or TRBD2 (6 bases each). The CDR3 sequence is 17 residues long. The germline gives CDR1 DFQATT, CDR2 SNEGSKA (reference sequence). Trimming removed 5 bases from V and 7 bases from J, with 29 bases in between.